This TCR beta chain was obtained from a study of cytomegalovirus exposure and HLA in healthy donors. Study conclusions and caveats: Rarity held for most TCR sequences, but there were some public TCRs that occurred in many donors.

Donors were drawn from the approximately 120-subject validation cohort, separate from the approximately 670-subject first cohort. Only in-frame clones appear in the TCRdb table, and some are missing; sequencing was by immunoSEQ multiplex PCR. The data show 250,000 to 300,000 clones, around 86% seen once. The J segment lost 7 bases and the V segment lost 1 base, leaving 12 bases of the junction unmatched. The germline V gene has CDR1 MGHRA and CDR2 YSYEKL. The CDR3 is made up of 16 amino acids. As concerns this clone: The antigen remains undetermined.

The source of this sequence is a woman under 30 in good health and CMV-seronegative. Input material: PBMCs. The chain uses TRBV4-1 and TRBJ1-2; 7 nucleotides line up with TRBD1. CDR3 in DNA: TGCGCCAGCAGCCAAGGACAGGGCCCCTCAGGGCGTGGCTACACCTTC. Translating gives CASSQGQGPSGRGYTF.